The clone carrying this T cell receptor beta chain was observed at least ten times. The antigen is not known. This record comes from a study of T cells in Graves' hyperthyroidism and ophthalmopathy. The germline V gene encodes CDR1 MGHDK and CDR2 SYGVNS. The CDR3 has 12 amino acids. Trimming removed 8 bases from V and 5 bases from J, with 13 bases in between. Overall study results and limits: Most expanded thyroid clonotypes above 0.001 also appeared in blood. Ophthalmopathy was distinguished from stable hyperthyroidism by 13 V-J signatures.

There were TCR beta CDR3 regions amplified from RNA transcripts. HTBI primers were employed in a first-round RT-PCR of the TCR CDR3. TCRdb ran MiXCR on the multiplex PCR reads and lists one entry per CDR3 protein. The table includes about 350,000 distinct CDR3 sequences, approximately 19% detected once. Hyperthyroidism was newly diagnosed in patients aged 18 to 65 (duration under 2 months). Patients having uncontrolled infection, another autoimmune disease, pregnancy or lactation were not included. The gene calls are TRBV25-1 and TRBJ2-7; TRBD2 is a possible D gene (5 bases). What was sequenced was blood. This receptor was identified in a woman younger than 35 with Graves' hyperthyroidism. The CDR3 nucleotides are TGTGCCAGCCGAGGGATTGGAAACGAGCAGTACTTC. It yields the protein CASRGIGNEQYF.